A single sample gave rise to the 11 T cell receptor beta chains below, sequenced in a study of T cell repertoires in cytomegalovirus infection. TCRdb reprocessed the reads via MiXCR and lists one record per CDR3 protein. The sample records some 440,000 distinct CDR3 sequences, approximately 33% being singletons. The sequenced sample consisted of PBMCs. The origin of the receptors is a human donor in good health (CMV status not recorded). Some clones in this sample may be carry-over from other donors' samples.

CDR3: CASSQVWSGLGEAFF. The CDR3, as DNA: TGCGCCAGCAGCCAAGTATGGTCGGGATTGGGAGAAGCTTTCTTT. This chain uses TRBV4-1 with TRBJ1-1; no reliable D call. Looked up from germline, CDR1 is MGHRA and CDR2 is YSYEKL. The CDR3 contains 15 residues. V was pared by 1 base and J by 8 bases, with 17 bases between.

This clonotype was counted once. This rearrangement joins TRBV25-1 to TRBJ1-3; the D gene is possibly TRBD1 (6 bases). Trimming removed 4 bases from V and 4 bases from J, with 14 bases in between. The CDR3 consists of 15 residues. CDR1 and CDR2 from the germline V gene are MGHDK and SYGVNS. As DNA, the CDR3 is TGTGCCAGCAGTGCCCCCCACAGGGCGGGAAACACCATATATTTT. Translated: CASSAPHRAGNTIYF. The variable domain in full, with the rest retrieved from reference TRBV25-1 and TRBJ1-3, is EADIYQTPRYLVIGTGKKITLECSQTMGHDKMYWYQQDPGMELHLIHYSYGVNSTEKGDLSSESTVSRIRTEHFPLTLESARPSHTSQYLCASSAPHRAGNTIYFGEGSWLTVV.

The sample holds a few counts of this clonotype. The chain joins TRBV19 to TRBJ1-2; TRBD1 matches 9 bases. Germline V CDR1 and CDR2: LNHDA, SQIVND (reference sequence). V shed 5 bases, J shed 5 bases, and the junction held 6 bases outside the gene matches. This CDR3 spans 14 amino acids. CDR3 protein: CASSAQGAGYGYTF. The CDR3 DNA follows: TGTGCCAGTAGTGCACAGGGGGCCGGATATGGCTACACCTTC.

This rearrangement joins TRBV2 to TRBJ1-6; D not certain. The germline V gene encodes CDR1 SNHLY and CDR2 FYNNEI. The CDR3 sequence is 15 residues long. V lost 4 bases and J lost 3, with 10 bases in between. The CDR3 sequence is CASSVQAVYNSPLHF. The DNA of the CDR3 is TGTGCCAGCAGTGTTCAGGCGGTCTATAATTCACCCCTCCACTTT.

V usage is TRBV6-1 and J usage is TRBJ2-1, with 10 nucleotides matching TRBD2. V was pared by 5 bases and J by 8 bases, with 3 bases of the junction left unmatched. The CDR3 runs 13 residues. The germline gives CDR1 MNHNS, CDR2 SASEGT. Here the CDR3 DNA reads TGTGCCAGCAGTTCAGGGACTAGCGATGAGCAGTTCTTC. Protein sequence: CASSSGTSDEQFF.

This clonotype has only one observation. The chain is built from TRBV5-1 and TRBJ1-1, with D maybe TRBD1 (6 bases). The V and J ends lost 5 bases and 4 bases respectively, with 12 bases between them. CDR3 length: 13 residues. Germline loops: CDR1 SGHRS, CDR2 YFSETQ. CDR3 in DNA: TGCGCCAGCAGGGACAGTGCGATCACTGAAGCTTTCTTT. Translating gives CASRDSAITEAFF.

The chain carries TRBV9 and TRBJ2-3, with D tentatively TRBD2 (5 bases). The CDR3 covers 14 residues. The germline V gene has CDR1 SGDLS and CDR2 YYNGEE. The V gene lost 2 bases and the J gene lost 3 bases, with 10 bases spanning the gap. The CDR3 bases are TGTGCCAGCAGCGTTCAGCTAGCTACAGATACGCAGTATTTT. This sequence encodes CASSVQLATDTQYF. The full variable domain, its missing parts supplied by reference TRBV9 and TRBJ2-3, is DSGVTQTPKHLITATGQRVTLRCSPRSGDLSVYWYQQSLDQGLQFLIQYYNGEERAKGNILERFSAQQFPDLHSELNLSSLELGDSALYFCASSVQLATDTQYFGPGTRLTVL.

This clonotype has more than one count but fewer than ten. At one end, the junction sequence differs from germline, possibly due to a read error. J is TRBJ2-7 and V is TRBV12-3 or TRBV12-4, with a possible D match to TRBD1 (6 bases). The CDR3 has 14 residues. For the CDR3, the DNA is TGTGCCAGCAGATCAGACCGGGACATCTACCAGCAGTACTTC. Its translation is CASRSDRDIYQQYF.

As DNA, the CDR3 is TGTGCCAGCTCAGGTACCCTCGGGACGGTGGACACTGAAGCTTTCTTT. Its protein is CASSGTLGTVDTEAFF. The V gene is TRBV18, the J gene TRBJ1-1; D is possibly TRBD1 (5 bases). This CDR3 contains 16 residues. Trimming removed 5 bases at V and 3 bases at J, with 19 bases between. Germline lookup yields CDR1 KGHSH and CDR2 LQKENI.

The chain employs TRBV28 and TRBJ2-5, with no clear D. CDR1 and CDR2 from the germline V gene are MDHEN and SYDVKM. The CDR3 contains 11 residues. The germline V and J ends were trimmed by 6 bases and 6 bases, with 8 bases remaining between them. The DNA for the CDR3 is TGTGCCAGCAGCCAATTTCAGACCCAGTACTTC. Its translation: CASSQFQTQYF.

This clonotype appeared a single time. The CDR3 end shows no conserved phenylalanine or tryptophan, and so a read error is likely. The V and J genes are TRBV6-8 and TRBJ2-5; 8 nucleotides align to TRBD2. Trimming cost V 6 bases and J 4 bases; bases outside gene matches: 10. Germline values: CDR1 MNHGY, CDR2 SAAAGT. The CDR3 has 15 amino acids. CDR3 nucleotide sequence: TGTGCCAGCAGCTCGGGGGGGCCTTCGGGAGAGACCCAGTACTTA. This codes for CASSSGGPSGETQYL.